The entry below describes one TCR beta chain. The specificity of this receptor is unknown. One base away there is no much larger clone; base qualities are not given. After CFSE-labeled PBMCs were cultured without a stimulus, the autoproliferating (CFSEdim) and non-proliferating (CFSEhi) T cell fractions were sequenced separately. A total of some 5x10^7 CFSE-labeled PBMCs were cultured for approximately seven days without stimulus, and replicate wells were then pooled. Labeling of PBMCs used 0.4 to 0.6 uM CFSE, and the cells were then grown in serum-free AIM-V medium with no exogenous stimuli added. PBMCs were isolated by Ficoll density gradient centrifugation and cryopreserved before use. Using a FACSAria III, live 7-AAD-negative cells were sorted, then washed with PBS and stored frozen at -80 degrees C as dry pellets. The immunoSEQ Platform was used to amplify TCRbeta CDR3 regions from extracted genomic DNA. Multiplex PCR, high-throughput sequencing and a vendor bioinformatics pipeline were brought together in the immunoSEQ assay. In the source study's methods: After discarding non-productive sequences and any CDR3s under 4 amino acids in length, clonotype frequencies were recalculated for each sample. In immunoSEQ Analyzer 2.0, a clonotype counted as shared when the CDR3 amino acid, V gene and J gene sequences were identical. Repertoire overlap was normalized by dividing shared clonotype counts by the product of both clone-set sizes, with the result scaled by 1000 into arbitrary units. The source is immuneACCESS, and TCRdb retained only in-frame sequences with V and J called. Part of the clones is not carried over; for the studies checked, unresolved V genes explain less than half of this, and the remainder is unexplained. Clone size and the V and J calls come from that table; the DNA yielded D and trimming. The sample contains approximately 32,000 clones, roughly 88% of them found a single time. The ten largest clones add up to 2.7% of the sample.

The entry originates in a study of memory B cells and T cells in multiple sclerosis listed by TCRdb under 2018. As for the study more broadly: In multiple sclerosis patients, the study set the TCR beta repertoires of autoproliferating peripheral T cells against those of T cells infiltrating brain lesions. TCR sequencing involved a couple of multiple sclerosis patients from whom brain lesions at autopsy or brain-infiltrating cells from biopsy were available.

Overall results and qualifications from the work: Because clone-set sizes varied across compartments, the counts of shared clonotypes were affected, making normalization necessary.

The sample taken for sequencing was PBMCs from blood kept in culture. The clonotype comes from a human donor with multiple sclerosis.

The sequenced DNA: TGTGCCAGCAGCGACGCGGGATTCCGGGACAGGGAGGTCCATCAGCCCCAGCATTTT. It translates as CASSDAGFRDREVHQPQHF. The rearranged chain carries TRBV7-9 and TRBJ1-5; 9 bases in the middle match TRBD1. According to the germline V gene (reference sequence), CDR1 reads SEHNR and CDR2 reads FQNEAQ. Including cysteine and phenylalanine, the CDR3 has 19 amino acids. The entry retains the CDR3 DNA only, 57 bases that are in frame from base 1. The V end gives up 5 bases and the J end 5 bases, leaving 19 bases in the junction not matched to a gene.